A single T cell receptor (beta chain) is shown here with its context. What it binds is unknown. Not a single patient had been given any form of treatment at any point before undergoing thyroid surgery. The data are from a study of metastatic and nonmetastatic thyroid tumors. Study-level background: Across blood and tumor or nodule tissue, repertoires from malignant and benign thyroid patients were compared with one another. General study results and limits: Relative to benign nodules, malignant thyroid tumors were reportedly characterized by significantly elevated TCR beta diversity in blood and tumor.

In the original analysis: The authors used CDR3 differences across clinicopathological groups to build a distant-metastasis classifier for papillary thyroid cancer. With MiXCR, TCRdb called clones anew from the PCR reads. Clone size and V and J calls follow TCRdb, not the original study. The data hold fewer than 100,000 clones, with about 16% observed a single time. Trimming cost V 12 bases and J 0 bases, with 20 bases left between them. The germline V gene has CDR1 KGHDR and CDR2 SFDVKD. The CDR3 is 16 residues long. The sequenced sample consisted of blood. This chain uses TRBV24-1 with TRBJ1-3; no clear D gene. This clonotype was obtained from a female donor with papillary thyroid cancer or a benign thyroid nodule (not recorded which). Some clones in this sample may be carry-over from other donors' samples. In nucleotides, the CDR3 is TGTGCCGCCATTGATTTGGAAAGGCGCTCTGGAAACACCATATATTTT. This gives the protein CAAIDLERRSGNTIYF.